The rows below give T cell receptor beta chains drawn from one sample of a study of T cells in Graves' hyperthyroidism and ophthalmopathy. In TCRdb, the multiplex PCR reads were re-called with MiXCR into one record per CDR3 protein. The sample lists about 680,000 distinct CDR3 sequences, about a third seen once, with around 30% in the top ten. Material for sequencing was blood. These receptors were taken from a woman aged 40 to 49 with Graves' hyperthyroidism. CDR3s include the opening cysteine and the closing phenylalanine or tryptophan. D genes are given only for firm matches. Where a row states a size, it is once, few, many or the class of an expanded clone; other rows omit it.

>12|TRBV5-1|-|TRBJ2-1|-
TGCGCCAGCACCTCCACGGGGTGGGAGCAGTTCTTC
CASTSTGWEQFF
>15|TRBV15|-|TRBJ2-7|-
TGTGCCACCAGCAGAGCCAAAGGAATAACCTACGAGCAGTACTTC
CATSRAKGITYEQYF
>15|TRBV6-1|-|TRBJ2-2|-
TGTGCCAGCCGATCCCACCAGGGGTCCACCGGGGAGCTGTTTTTT
CASRSHQGSTGELFF
>13|TRBV19|-|TRBJ1-2|many
TGTGCCAGTAGTTCGACAGAGGACTATGGCTACACCTTC
CASSSTEDYGYTF
>16|TRBV5-5|TRBD1|TRBJ1-4|few
TGTGCCAGCAGCTTCTCCAGGGGGGCAACTAATGAAAAACTGTTTTTT
CASSFSRGATNEKLFF
>13|TRBV2|TRBD1|TRBJ1-1|many
TGTGCCAGCAGCGTAACCGGGACAGGGACAGCTTTCTTT
CASSVTGTGTAFF
>18|TRBV7-2|-|TRBJ2-6|-
TGTGCCAGCAGCCAAGGGGGTGTTATGGGCTCTGGGGCCAACGTCCTGACTTTC
CASSQGGVMGSGANVLTF
>14|TRBV5-4|-|TRBJ2-7|-
TGTGCCAGCCACCCCGGACAGTCTTACTACGAGCAGTACTTC
CASHPGQSYYEQYF
>16|TRBV6-5|TRBD1|TRBJ1-1|-
TGTGCCAGCAGTTACGCAGGGGGGCAGGTGGGCACTGAAGCTTTCTTT
CASSYAGGQVGTEAFF
>13|TRBV13|-|TRBJ1-4|many
TGTGCCAGCAGCTTAGACGGGAATGAAAAACTGTTTTTT
CASSLDGNEKLFF
>15|TRBV7-2|TRBD2|TRBJ2-3|-
TGTGCCAGCAGCTGGCTTAGCGGGGGGGCGGGTACGCAGTATTTT
CASSWLSGGAGTQYF
>12|TRBV6-2/TRBV6-3|TRBD1|TRBJ1-2|-
TGTGCCAGCAGGCAGGGGGCTCTTGGCTACACCTTC
CASRQGALGYTF
>11|TRBV20-1|-|TRBJ2-4|-
TGCAGTGCTAGCGGGAGCCCATTGCAGTACTTC
CSASGSPLQYF
>14|TRBV6-5|-|TRBJ1-5|few
TGTGCCAGCAGTTACTCGGCAGTCAATCAGCCCCAGCATTTT
CASSYSAVNQPQHF
>17|TRBV7-9|TRBD1|TRBJ1-1|many
TGTGCCAGCAGCTTGACAGGGGGGAAACCCATGAACACTGAAGCTTTCTTT
CASSLTGGKPMNTEAFF
>15|TRBV6-5|-|TRBJ1-5|-
TGTGCCAGCAGTTCTCCGGGACCGGGGGGTCATTCCCAGCATTTT
CASSSPGPGGHSQHF
>15|TRBV7-4|TRBD1|TRBJ2-7|few
TGTGCCAGCAGCCAGGACAGGGGGAGATCCTACGAGCAGTACTTC
CASSQDRGRSYEQYF
>16|TRBV12-5|-|TRBJ1-3|few
TGTGCCAGCTCACCATCGGGCAGATCCTCTGGAAACACCATATATTTT
CASSPSGRSSGNTIYF
>13|TRBV27|-|TRBJ1-1|few
TGTGCCAGCAGCCTATTGTTCGGGACTGAAGCTTTCTTT
CASSLLFGTEAFF
>19|TRBV19|TRBD1|TRBJ1-2|-
TGTGCCAGTAGTATAGGCTCCGGGACAGGGTTTCTTGGTCTCTATGGCTACACCTTC
CASSIGSGTGFLGLYGYTF
>15|TRBV5-6|-|TRBJ2-7|-
TGTGCCAGCAGCTTGTTTTGGGTTGGCGGGTACGAGCAGTACTTC
CASSLFWVGGYEQYF
>14|TRBV29-1|-|TRBJ2-5|few
TGCAGCGTTGAGTCTCCGGACAGCCAAGGGACCCAGTACTTC
CSVESPDSQGTQYF
>11|TRBV2|-|TRBJ2-1|once
TGTGCCAGCAGTGAACGCTATGAGCAGTTCTTC
CASSERYEQFF
>17|TRBV9|TRBD1|TRBJ1-2|few
TGTGCCAGCAGCCCCAACCCATGGCAGGGGGGTAACTATGGCTACACCTTC
CASSPNPWQGGNYGYTF
>15|TRBV19|-|TRBJ1-5|few
TGTGCCAGTATCGGCGCTGGTCGGGGGAGGGAGCCCCAGCATTTT
CASIGAGRGREPQHF
>14|TRBV7-2|TRBD2|TRBJ2-1|-
TGTGCCAGCAGTCCGGGACTATTCTACAATGAGCAGTTCTTC
CASSPGLFYNEQFF
>14|TRBV12-3/TRBV12-4|TRBD1|TRBJ1-4|few
TGTGCCAGCAGCCCACAGGGGACTAGTGAAAAACTGTTTTTT
CASSPQGTSEKLFF
>13|TRBV29-1|-|TRBJ1-1|many
TGCAGCGTTGCGGGGGGCTCGAACACTGAAGCTTTCTTT
CSVAGGSNTEAFF
>14|TRBV25-1|-|TRBJ1-2|many
TGTGCCAGCAGTGAGGCGCCGGAGAAGAATGGCTACACCTTC
CASSEAPEKNGYTF
>13|TRBV7-2|-|TRBJ2-5|many
TGTGCCAGCAGCCCCCAGGGTATGGTGACCCAGTACTTC
CASSPQGMVTQYF
>8|TRBV9|-|TRBJ1-6|once
TGTGCCAGCAGCGCCCCTTCCTTT
CASSAPSF
>15|TRBV4-3|-|TRBJ2-2|few
TGCGCCAGCAGCCCCACCCGACGCATGGCCGGGGAGCTGTTTTTT
CASSPTRRMAGELFF
>16|TRBV25-1|-|TRBJ2-5|-
TGTGCCAGCAATGAAGGGGCAGGGGATATCCAAGAGACCCAGTACTTC
CASNEGAGDIQETQYF
>14|TRBV7-2|-|TRBJ1-1|-
TGTGCCAGCAGCTTAGGCGGGGTGGGCACTGAAGCTTTCTTT
CASSLGGVGTEAFF
>17|TRBV7-9|-|TRBJ2-7|few
TGTGCCAGCAGCTTAGGGGGGCCCCTAGAGATCACCTACGAGCAGTACTTC
CASSLGGPLEITYEQYF
>15|TRBV9|TRBD2|TRBJ2-5|many
TGTGCCAGCAGCAAGACCGGGGGGGCCCAAGAGACCCAGTACTTC
CASSKTGGAQETQYF
>17|TRBV5-6|TRBD1|TRBJ1-2|many
TGTGCCAGCAGCCTGGGGACAGGGGGACCACCTCCCTTAGGCTACACCTTC
CASSLGTGGPPPLGYTF
>15|TRBV19|TRBD2|TRBJ2-2|-
TGTGCCAGTAGCAAAGCGGGGGGGAGAACCGGGGAGCTGTTTTTT
CASSKAGGRTGELFF
>13|TRBV5-1|-|TRBJ1-1|many
TGTGCCAGCAGTTTGTGGGGGAACACTGAAGCTTTCTTT
CASSLWGNTEAFF
>14|TRBV10-3|-|TRBJ1-5|many
TGTGCCATCAGCGCGCCAGGGGACAATCAGCCCCAGCATTTT
CAISAPGDNQPQHF
>16|TRBV4-3|TRBD1|TRBJ2-6|many
TGCGCCAGCAGCCAATGGGACAGGGCTGGGGCCAACGTCCTGACTTTC
CASSQWDRAGANVLTF
>14|TRBV19|-|TRBJ1-4|-
TGTGCCAGTAGCTCCCGGAGGGGGGGAGAAAAACTGTTTTTT
CASSSRRGGEKLFF
>15|TRBV7-2|TRBD1|TRBJ2-7|few
TGTGCCAGCAGCTTAGCGGGACAGGGTCCCTACGAGCAGTACTTC
CASSLAGQGPYEQYF
>12|TRBV19|-|TRBJ1-2|-
TGTGCCAGTAGTGGGGCAGGGATGGCCTACACCTTC
CASSGAGMAYTF
>14|TRBV2|TRBD2|TRBJ2-7|-
TGTGCCAGCAGTTGGACTAGCACTTACAATGAGCAGTACTTC
CASSWTSTYNEQYF
>18|TRBV24-1|TRBD2|TRBJ2-2|-
TGTGCCACCAGTGATTTGCGGAAGATGGGCGGGAGAGCCGGGGAGCTGTTTTTT
CATSDLRKMGGRAGELFF
>12|TRBV19|-|TRBJ1-1|many
TGTGCCAGTCATTTCCCGGGACGGCAAGCTTTCTTT
CASHFPGRQAFF
>15|TRBV6-1|TRBD1|TRBJ1-2|-
TGTGCCATCAGTGAGTCGACAGGGGGCGGCTATGGCTACACCTTC
CAISESTGGGYGYTF
>16|TRBV7-2|TRBD1|TRBJ2-7|few
TGCGCCAGCAGCCAAGATGGGGGACAGGGTGCCTACGAGCAGTACTTC
CASSQDGGQGAYEQYF
>18|TRBV7-2|-|TRBJ1-2|few
TGTGCCAGCAGCTTAGACCCTTTACTACAGTCGTCCCACTATGGCTACACCTTC
CASSLDPLLQSSHYGYTF